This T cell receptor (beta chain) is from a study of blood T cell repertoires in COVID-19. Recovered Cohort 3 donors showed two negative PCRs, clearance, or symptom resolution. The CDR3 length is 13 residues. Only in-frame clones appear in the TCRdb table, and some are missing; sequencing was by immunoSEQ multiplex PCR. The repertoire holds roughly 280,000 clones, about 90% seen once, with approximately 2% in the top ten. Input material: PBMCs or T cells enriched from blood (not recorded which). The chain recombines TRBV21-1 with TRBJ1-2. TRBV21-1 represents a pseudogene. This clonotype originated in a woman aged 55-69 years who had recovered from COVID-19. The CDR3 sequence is CASYTSYSTGYTF. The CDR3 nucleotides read TGTGCCAGCTATACGTCCTACTCTACTGGCTACACCTTC.